The entry that follows covers one T cell receptor (beta chain) sequence. Germline CDR1 is KGHSH and CDR2 is LQKENI. This CDR3 is 15 amino acids long. Caucasian individuals from Russia who were healthy and aged about 6 to 95 acted as donors. The sample, around 10 milliliters of peripheral blood, was drawn from each donor. Combining a sample-barcoded 5' primer with a J-beta primer mix, a second PCR ran for 7 to 11 cycles. Researchers report that a template-switch adaptor with 12 random nucleotides tagged each cDNA molecule. TCRdb re-derived calls from the 5' RACE reads in MiXCR, one entry per CDR3 protein. Found here are 710,000 or so distinct CDR3 sequences, about 20% of them singletons; the top ten hold 22%. This entry comes from a study of blood T cells in healthy people across ages.

Sequenced input: blood. The source is a man between 65 and 85 years old in good health. The rearrangement joins TRBV18 to TRBJ2-5; D ambiguous. The J call may be faulty, since TRBJ2-1 better matches the DNA end. CDR3 sequence: CASSPLGMGYNEQFF. The CDR3 DNA reads TGTGCCAGCTCACCCCTAGGGATGGGGTACAATGAGCAGTTCTTC.